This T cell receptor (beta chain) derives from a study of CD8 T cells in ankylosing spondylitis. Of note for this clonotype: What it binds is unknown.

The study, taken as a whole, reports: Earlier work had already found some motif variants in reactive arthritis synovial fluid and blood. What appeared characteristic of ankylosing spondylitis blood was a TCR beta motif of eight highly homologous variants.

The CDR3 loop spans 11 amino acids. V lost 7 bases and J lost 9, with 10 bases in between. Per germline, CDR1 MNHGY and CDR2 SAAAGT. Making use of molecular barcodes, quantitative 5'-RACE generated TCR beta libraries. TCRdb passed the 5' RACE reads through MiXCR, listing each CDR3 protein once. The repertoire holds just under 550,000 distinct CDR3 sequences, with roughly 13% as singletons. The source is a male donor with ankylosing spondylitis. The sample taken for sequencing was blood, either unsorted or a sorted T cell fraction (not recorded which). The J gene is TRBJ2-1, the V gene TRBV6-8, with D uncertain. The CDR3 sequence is CASTEGVEQFF. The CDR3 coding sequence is TGTGCCAGCACCGAAGGAGTTGAGCAGTTCTTC.